The 29 T cell receptor beta chains below come from one sample, sequenced in a study of T cells after yellow fever vaccination. In TCRdb, the 5' RACE reads were re-called with MiXCR into one record per CDR3 protein. The sample has 230,000 or so distinct CDR3 sequences; 3.6% are singletons. Sequenced here: PBMCs, sampled 15 days after the yellow fever booster vaccination. All receptors derive from a man between 18 and 29 years old who received the YFV17D yellow fever vaccine.

This clonotype was counted at least ten times. The chain links TRBV4-1 to TRBJ2-1; 16 bases align to TRBD2. The CDR3 has 19 amino acids. The germline CDR1 and CDR2 sequences are MGHRA and YSYEKL. After removal of 4 bases from V and 8 bases from J, the junction contained 14 bases not matched to a gene. This chain's CDR3 is CASSRLPGLAGGPLDEQFF. CDR3 bases: TGCGCCAGCAGCCGCCTCCCGGGACTAGCGGGGGGGCCCTTGGATGAGCAGTTCTTC.

The table lists this clonotype with many counts. One junction end disagrees with the germline gene, perhaps due to a read error. V usage is TRBV12-3 or TRBV12-4 and J usage is TRBJ1-5; perhaps TRBD1 as D (6 bases). The CDR3 contains 12 residues. CDR3 in amino acids: CASRLGGAIQHF. DNA of the CDR3: TGTGCCAGCAGATTAGGGGGGGCGATCCAGCATTTT.

This clonotype was seen ten or more times. The chain carries TRBV5-1 and TRBJ1-5; possibly TRBD1 for D (6 bases). The V gene lost 4 bases and the J gene lost 6 bases, with 14 bases spanning the gap. The CDR3 spans 14 residues. Germline CDR1 reads SGHRS; CDR2 reads YFSETQ. The chain's CDR3 is CASSRTGSGQPQHF. The CDR3 DNA is TGCGCCAGCAGCCGCACAGGGTCTGGTCAGCCCCAGCATTTT.

This clonotype was counted only a few times. The V and J genes are TRBV4-1 and TRBJ2-2; the D is unclear. V shed 6 bases and J shed 5 bases, with 16 bases lying between them. Germline CDR1 reads MGHRA; CDR2 reads YSYEKL. The CDR3 is 15 residues long. The CDR3 DNA follows: TGCGCCAGCAGACGACCCGACGCGCCAACCGGGGAGCTGTTTTTT. Its protein is CASRRPDAPTGELFF.

This clonotype was seen at least ten times. This sequence joins TRBV7-2 and TRBJ2-5, with D unclear. The V gene's germline CDR1 is SGHTA and CDR2 FQGNSA. This CDR3 is built from 15 residues. The germline V and J ends were trimmed by 2 bases and 4 bases, with 14 bases remaining between them. CDR3 protein: CASSLLAHPGETQYF. DNA of the CDR3: TGTGCCAGCAGCTTACTGGCACACCCGGGAGAGACCCAGTACTTC.

This clonotype came up many times. The chain joins TRBV18 to TRBJ2-5; 10 bases fit TRBD2. V gave up 0 bases and J gave up 4 bases; unmatched junction bases: 8. CDR1 and CDR2 (germline): KGHSH, LQKENI. The CDR3 length is 17 residues. This CDR3 reads CASSPPSSGGASETQYF. Written as DNA, the CDR3 is TGTGCCAGCTCACCACCGAGCAGCGGGGGGGCTTCAGAGACCCAGTACTTC.

In this sample, this clonotype turned up a few times. The chain couples TRBV7-2 to TRBJ2-6, with TRBD1 identical over 7 bases. Trimming cost V 5 bases and J 2 bases; bases outside gene matches: 9. From germline, CDR1 is SGHTA and CDR2 FQGNSA. The CDR3 has 17 residues. CDR3 DNA sequence: TGTGCCAGCAGCCCGTTAGACAGGGACACTGGGGCCAACGTCCTGACTTTC. Translating it yields CASSPLDRDTGANVLTF.

This clonotype came up many times. This chain joins TRBV5-6 and TRBJ1-2; weak D call: TRBD1 (5 bases). Trimming pared 1 base from V and 4 bases from J, leaving 8 bases between. There are 13 residues in the CDR3. The V gene's germline CDR1 is SGHDT and CDR2 YYEEEE. CDR3 nucleotides: TGTGCCAGCAGCTTGTCAGGGACCTATGGCTACACCTTC. The encoded protein is CASSLSGTYGYTF.

This clonotype has a count of ten or more. The rearrangement joins TRBV7-2 to TRBJ2-5; D unclear. The length of the CDR3 is 12 residues. Germline CDR1 SGHTA, CDR2 FQGNSA. Trimming took 5 bases from V and 4 from J, leaving 8 bases between them. DNA for the CDR3: TGTGCCAGCAGCGATCTTGGAGAGACCCAGTACTTC. It yields the protein CASSDLGETQYF.

This clonotype was observed at least ten times. This sequence joins TRBV20-1 and TRBJ2-5; possibly TRBD1 for D (5 bases). This CDR3 comprises 13 residues. V was shortened by 4 bases and J by 5 bases, with 14 bases between the two germline ends. Germline CDR1 reads DFQATT; CDR2 reads SNEGSKA (reference sequence). For the CDR3, the DNA is TGCAGTGCTACCATAGGGGCACAGGAGACCCAGTACTTC. It encodes CSATIGAQETQYF.

This clonotype was recorded many times. J is TRBJ1-5 and V is TRBV12-3 or TRBV12-4; possibly TRBD1 for D (5 bases). The CDR3 is 14 amino acids. V was trimmed by 6 bases and J by 5 bases, leaving 14 bases between them. DNA for the CDR3: TGTGCCAGCAGCCTTTTGGGGGGAGATCAGCCCCAGCATTTT. As protein: CASSLLGGDQPQHF.

This clonotype has a count of ten or more. The chain links TRBV2 to TRBJ1-5, with D uncertain. Trimming cost V 5 bases and J 0 bases, with 5 bases left between them. Germline values: CDR1 SNHLY, CDR2 FYNNEI. This CDR3 contains 13 residues. This chain's CDR3 is CASSRHSNQPQHF. The DNA of the CDR3 is TGTGCCAGCAGTAGACATAGCAATCAGCCCCAGCATTTT. The full variable domain, in which reference TRBV2 and TRBJ1-5 provide the parts outside the CDR3, is EPEVTQTPSHQVTQMGQEVILRCVPISNHLYFYWYRQILGQKVEFLVSFYNNEISEKSEIFDDQFSVERPDGSNFTLKIRSTKLEDSAMYFCASSRHSNQPQHFGDGTRLSIL.

This clonotype was counted at least ten times. The chain has TRBV5-1 and TRBJ2-1; D is tentatively TRBD1 or TRBD2 (7 bases each). The germline gives CDR1 SGHRS, CDR2 YFSETQ. This CDR3 is 19 amino acids long. With 4 bases removed from V and 8 bases from J, the gap between germline ends came to 31 bases. The CDR3 protein is CASSPIGGSSGDSVYEQFF. Written as DNA, the CDR3 is TGCGCCAGCAGCCCTATCGGGGGCTCAAGCGGGGACAGTGTCTATGAGCAGTTCTTC.

At least ten counts were recorded for this clonotype. This chain uses TRBV4-1 with TRBJ2-5, with 7 bases aligning to TRBD2. V lost 1 base and J lost 6; bases outside the gene matches: 8. Germline values: CDR1 MGHRA, CDR2 YSYEKL. This CDR3 is built from 15 residues. The CDR3 bases are TGCGCCAGCAGCCAAGTGACTAGCACCATCCAGACCCAGTACTTC. Its protein is CASSQVTSTIQTQYF.

In this sample, this clonotype turned up many times. CDR3 residues: CASSLALGYNEQFF. DNA for the CDR3: TGTGCCAGCAGCTTAGCGTTGGGGTACAATGAGCAGTTCTTC. The V and J genes are TRBV7-8 and TRBJ2-1; D is unresolved. CDR3 length: 14 residues. Germline-derived CDR1 and CDR2 are SGHVS and FQNEAQ. V was pared by 0 bases and J by 4 bases, with 7 bases between. Drawing the rest from reference TRBV7-8 and TRBJ2-1, the complete variable domain is GAGVSQSPRYKVAKRGQDVALRCDPISGHVSLFWYQQALGQGPEFLTYFQNEAQLDKSGLPSDRFFAERPEGSVSTLKIQRTQQEDSAVYLCASSLALGYNEQFFGPGTRLTVL.

The chain uses TRBV9 and TRBJ1-3, with 9 bases matching TRBD1. Per germline, CDR1 SGDLS and CDR2 YYNGEE. The CDR3 sequence is 17 residues long. The V and J ends lost 2 bases and 1 base, in that order; junction bases with no gene match: 7. CDR3 protein: CASSVGTGRISGNTIYF. CDR3 nucleotides: TGTGCCAGCAGCGTCGGGACAGGGCGTATTTCTGGAAACACCATATATTTT.

Many counts were recorded for this clonotype. The rearrangement links TRBV27 to TRBJ2-5; D is possibly TRBD2 (6 bases). Germline CDR1 MNHEY, CDR2 SMNVEV (reference sequence). V was trimmed by 6 bases and J by 9 bases, leaving 23 bases between them. This CDR3 has 15 residues. CDR3: CASRGLYGGAMAQYF. As DNA, the CDR3 is TGTGCCAGCAGGGGATTGTACGGGGGAGCGATGGCCCAGTACTTC.

This clonotype was found many times. V is TRBV5-4 and J is TRBJ2-5; TRBD1 matches 9 bases. The germline gives CDR1 SGHNT, CDR2 YYREEE (reference sequence). The CDR3 covers 16 residues. Losses at the gene ends were 4 bases for V and 5 bases for J; bases not matched to a gene: 12. CDR3 sequence (DNA): TGTGCCAGCAGCCCGACCGGGACAGGGTCCGAGGAGACCCAGTACTTC. Translating gives CASSPTGTGSEETQYF.

Many counts were recorded for this clonotype. The rearrangement uses TRBV4-1 and TRBJ2-2, with a possible D match to TRBD2 (6 bases). This CDR3 has 15 residues. The germline CDR1 and CDR2 sequences are MGHRA and YSYEKL. V was shortened by 4 bases and J by 0 bases, with 9 bases between the two germline ends. For the CDR3, the DNA is TGCGCCAGCAGCCTGGGACTGACGAACACCGGGGAGCTGTTTTTT. This translates into CASSLGLTNTGELFF.

Ten or more counts support this clonotype. Compared with germline, one end of the junction differs, possibly owing to a read error. V gene TRBV11-2 combines with J gene TRBJ2-6; D is undetermined. The germline V gene encodes CDR1 SGHAT and CDR2 FQNNGV. The CDR3 loop spans 13 amino acids. The CDR3 reads CASRFSGANVLTF. DNA for the CDR3: TGTGCCAGCCGCTTCTCTGGGGCCAACGTCCTGACTTTC. Based on the CDR3 plus reference TRBV11-2 and TRBJ2-6, the full variable domain is EAGVAQSPRYKIIEKRQSVAFWCNPISGHATLYWYQQILGQGPKLLIQFQNNGVVDDSQLPKDRFSAERLKGVDSTLKIQPAKLEDSAVYLCASRFSGANVLTFGAGSRLTVL.

This clonotype was observed at least ten times. The chain links TRBV6-2 or TRBV6-3 to TRBJ2-4; 7 nucleotides line up with TRBD1. CDR1 is MNHEY, CDR2 SVGEGT, per germline. Trimming removed 7 bases from V and 3 bases from J; junction bases left unmatched: 6. This CDR3 has 14 amino acids. For the CDR3, the DNA is TGTGCCAGCACCAAAGGGACAGACAAAAACATTCAGTACTTC. Its protein is CASTKGTDKNIQYF.

This clonotype was observed many times. As DNA, the CDR3 is TGTGCCAGCAGTGGACCCCTGGGAAATTCACCCCTCCACTTT. Encoded protein: CASSGPLGNSPLHF. This rearrangement joins TRBV7-9 to TRBJ1-6; the D is unclear. Germline V gene data show CDR1 as SEHNR and CDR2 as FQNEAQ (reference sequence). The V and J ends lost 6 bases and 7 bases respectively, with 13 bases between them. The CDR3 consists of 14 residues.

This clonotype was seen at least ten times. V gene TRBV12-3 or TRBV12-4 combines with J gene TRBJ2-1; the D is unclear. The length of the CDR3 is 13 residues. Trimming pared 5 bases from V and 7 bases from J, leaving 12 bases between. CDR3 DNA sequence: TGTGCCAGCAGTCTCCTGGCGCGTAATGAGCAGTTCTTC. It translates to CASSLLARNEQFF.

At least ten counts were recorded for this clonotype. The chain uses TRBV18 and TRBJ1-4, with D perhaps TRBD1 (5 bases). CDR1 KGHSH and CDR2 LQKENI come from the germline V gene. The CDR3 contains 16 residues. The ends were cut back, 3 bases at V and 8 bases at J, with 19 bases in the middle. CDR3 nucleotide sequence: TGTGCCAGCTCACCCTCCCGGGCTCGGGGACCCGAAAAACTGTTTTTT. This encodes CASSPSRARGPEKLFF.

This clonotype was detected ten times or more. V is TRBV2 and J is TRBJ1-1; D is uncertain. V lost 4 bases and J lost 2, with 8 bases in between. The CDR3 spans 13 residues. Germline CDR1 reads SNHLY; CDR2 reads FYNNEI. DNA of the CDR3: TGTGCCAGCAGTGTCGGGAGTAACACTGAAGCTTTCTTT. Protein: CASSVGSNTEAFF.

This clonotype was seen at least ten times. The V and J genes are TRBV12-3 or TRBV12-4 and TRBJ1-2, with a tentative D call TRBD1 (5 bases). The V gene lost 5 bases and the J gene lost 0 bases, with 10 bases spanning the gap. The CDR3 spans 14 residues. CDR3 sequence reads: CASSEDIANYGYTF. The CDR3 bases are TGTGCCAGCAGTGAGGACATTGCTAACTATGGCTACACCTTC.

This clonotype was seen ten or more times. V gene TRBV3-1 combines with J gene TRBJ2-1; 8 bases agree with TRBD2. V was pared by 4 bases and J by 8 bases, with 16 bases of the junction left unmatched. Germline-derived CDR1 and CDR2 are LGHDT and YNNKEL (reference sequence). This CDR3 contains 17 residues. This chain's CDR3 is CASSRSRSAGGRDEQFF. The DNA of the CDR3 is TGTGCCAGCAGCCGATCCCGCTCCGCGGGGGGTCGGGATGAGCAGTTCTTC.

The chain combines TRBV25-1 with TRBJ1-1; no clear D. The CDR3 is 13 amino acids. The V gene's germline CDR1 is MGHDK and CDR2 SYGVNS. Trimming removed 1 base at V and 10 bases at J, with 13 bases between. The chain's CDR3 is CASSESGSQPAFF. The CDR3 DNA is TGTGCCAGCAGTGAATCTGGGTCCCAGCCAGCTTTCTTT. Full variable domain (remainder filled in from reference TRBV25-1 and TRBJ1-1): EADIYQTPRYLVIGTGKKITLECSQTMGHDKMYWYQQDPGMELHLIHYSYGVNSTEKGDLSSESTVSRIRTEHFPLTLESARPSHTSQYLCASSESGSQPAFFGQGTRLTVV.

This clonotype has a count of ten or more. The V call is TRBV12-3 or TRBV12-4, the J call TRBJ1-5, with 7 bases aligning to TRBD1. V gave up 7 bases and J gave up 7 bases; unmatched junction bases: 10. This CDR3 has 14 amino acids. CDR3 sequence (DNA): TGTGCCAGCACCTCGGGGGAGGGGGCACAGCCCCAGCATTTT. It specifies CASTSGEGAQPQHF.